The 21 T cell receptor beta chains below were found in one sample sequenced in a study of blood T cell repertoires in COVID-19. The method was immunoSEQ multiplex PCR; TCRdb's version includes in-frame clones alone and lacks a portion of them. The top ten hold 15% of the sample, which has around 60,000 clones, roughly four fifths seen once. The sequenced sample was peripheral blood. All receptors come from a man older than 75 with acute or convalescent COVID-19.

The chain is built from TRBV10-3 and TRBJ1-2; D is undetermined. The V end was cut by 2 bases, the J end by 3 bases, with 7 bases between. The CDR3 contains 13 residues. CDR1 and CDR2 from the germline V gene are ENHRY and SYGVKD. The CDR3 region is CAISEGSDYGYTF. In DNA, the CDR3 is TGTGCCATCAGTGAGGGTAGTGACTATGGCTACACCTTC.

This chain links TRBV18 with TRBJ2-1; 10 nucleotides match TRBD1. The V segment lost 3 bases and the J segment 5 bases; nucleotides outside the gene matches: 4. Germline CDR1 KGHSH, CDR2 LQKENI. This CDR3 is 15 amino acids long. This chain's CDR3 is CASSPSGTGDNEQFF. Written as DNA, the CDR3 is TGTGCCAGCTCACCCTCCGGGACAGGGGACAATGAGCAGTTCTTC. The whole variable domain, filled in from reference TRBV18 and TRBJ2-1, reads NAGVMQNPRHLVRRRGQEARLRCSPMKGHSHVYWYRQLPEEGLKFMVYLQKENIIDESGMPKERFSAEFPKEGPSILRIQQVVRGDSAAYFCASSPSGTGDNEQFFGPGTRLTVL.

At least ten counts were recorded for this clone. The chain has TRBV5-1 and TRBJ2-2; 7 positions match TRBD1. CDR1 SGHRS and CDR2 YFSETQ come from the germline V gene. This CDR3 contains 15 residues. V shed 3 bases and J 3 bases; nucleotides not matched to a gene: 5. The chain's CDR3 is CASSSGQDHTGELFF. The CDR3 DNA follows: TGCGCCAGCAGCTCCGGACAGGACCACACCGGGGAGCTGTTTTTT.

The V and J genes are TRBV7-9 and TRBJ2-2; TRBD2 is a possible D gene (5 bases). There are 15 residues in the CDR3. Trimming pared 4 bases from V and 4 bases from J, leaving 13 bases between. The germline V gene has CDR1 SEHNR and CDR2 FQNEAQ (reference sequence). The CDR3 sequence: CASSSPLTSTGELFF. In DNA form, the CDR3 reads TGTGCCAGCAGCTCCCCCCTTACTAGCACCGGGGAGCTGTTTTTT.

The J gene is TRBJ2-1, the V gene TRBV5-1, with D possibly being TRBD1 (6 bases). This CDR3 comprises 15 residues. Germline V gene data show CDR1 as SGHRS and CDR2 as YFSETQ. V lost 7 bases and J lost 1, with 15 bases in between. The CDR3 sequence is CASQFQTGSYNEQFF. CDR3 nucleotides: TGCGCCAGCCAATTTCAGACAGGTTCCTACAATGAGCAGTTCTTC.

This chain links TRBV2 with TRBJ2-2; 7 bases line up with TRBD1. The J segment lost 0 bases and the V segment lost 6 bases, leaving 7 bases of the junction unmatched. The length of the CDR3 is 16 residues. Looked up from germline, CDR1 is SNHLY and CDR2 is FYNNEI. CDR3 amino acids: CASRVTGTANTGELFF. The CDR3 region has the DNA TGTGCCAGCAGAGTCACCGGGACAGCGAACACCGGGGAGCTGTTTTTT. Full variable domain (remainder filled in from reference TRBV2 and TRBJ2-2): EPEVTQTPSHQVTQMGQEVILRCVPISNHLYFYWYRQILGQKVEFLVSFYNNEISEKSEIFDDQFSVERPDGSNFTLKIRSTKLEDSAMYFCASRVTGTANTGELFFGEGSRLTVL.

V gene TRBV11-2 combines with J gene TRBJ2-5; tentative D call: TRBD1 (6 bases). Germline V gene sequence: CDR1 SGHAT, CDR2 FQNNGV. The V gene lost 5 bases and the J gene lost 0 bases, with 13 bases spanning the gap. The CDR3 length is 15 residues. DNA of the CDR3: TGTGCCAGCAGCCCCTACCGACAGGACCAAGAGACCCAGTACTTC. Residues: CASSPYRQDQETQYF.

This chain uses TRBV3-1 (or the pseudogene TRBV3-2) with TRBJ2-1, with TRBD2 identical over 10 bases. Trimming cost V 3 bases and J 4 bases; bases outside gene matches: 3. CDR1 LGHDT and CDR2 YNNKEL come from the germline V gene (reference sequence). The CDR3 length is 15 residues. The CDR3 bases are TGTGCCAGCAGCCACCCTAGCGGGGGATACAATGAGCAGTTCTTC. It is translated as CASSHPSGGYNEQFF.

The V gene is TRBV20-1, the J gene TRBJ2-3; D is undetermined. Germline CDR1 is DFQATT and CDR2 is SNEGSKA (reference sequence). The CDR3 is 10 residues long. Trimming removed 7 bases at V and 4 bases at J, with 6 bases between. The CDR3 loop is CSGYSDTQYF. In nucleotides, the CDR3 is TGCAGTGGTTACTCAGATACGCAGTATTTT.

The chain couples TRBV7-8 to TRBJ1-2; 10 bases are a match to TRBD1. CDR1 is SGHVS and CDR2 is FQNEAQ in the germline V gene. The CDR3 contains 18 residues. J was trimmed by 2 bases and V by 1 base; bases with no gene match: 10. CDR3 DNA: TGTGCCAGCAGCTTAGAAGGGGGGACAGGGGTCTTCAACTATGGCTACACCTTC. This gives the protein CASSLEGGTGVFNYGYTF.

The CDR3 sequence: CASSEAGDRRAFF. The CDR3 nucleotides are TGTGCCAGCAGTGAAGCGGGAGACAGGCGGGCTTTCTTT. The chain is built from TRBV6-1 and TRBJ1-1, with a tentative D call TRBD1 (6 bases). The CDR3 extends over 13 amino acids. V was shortened by 0 bases and J by 11 bases, with 13 bases between the two germline ends. Germline CDR1 MNHNS, CDR2 SASEGT.

This clone occurred a few times. The V gene is TRBV7-9, the J gene TRBJ1-5; 7 bases fit TRBD1. Germline CDR1 SEHNR, CDR2 FQNEAQ (reference sequence). V gave up 2 bases and J gave up 5 bases; unmatched junction bases: 3. The CDR3 totals 14 residues. This CDR3 reads CASSLSTGDQPQHF. CDR3 nucleotides: TGTGCCAGCAGCTTAAGTACAGGGGATCAGCCCCAGCATTTT. Supplemented by reference TRBV7-9 and TRBJ1-5, the full variable domain reads DTGVSQNPRHKITKRGQNVTFRCDPISEHNRLYWYRQTLGQGPEFLTYFQNEAQLEKSRLLSDRFSAERPKGSFSTLEIQRTEQGDSAMYLCASSLSTGDQPQHFGDGTRLSIL.

The chain joins TRBV7-9 to TRBJ1-4; D unclear. This CDR3 has 13 amino acids. Germline lookup yields CDR1 SEHNR and CDR2 FQNEAQ (reference sequence). V dropped 7 bases and J dropped 8 bases, with 14 bases sitting between them. The CDR3: CASITEVGEKLFF. CDR3 coding DNA: TGTGCCAGCATCACGGAGGTGGGGGAAAAACTGTTTTTT.

The chain couples TRBV18 to TRBJ1-4, with D tentatively TRBD1 (5 bases). The CDR3 consists of 15 residues. Germline values: CDR1 KGHSH, CDR2 LQKENI. Trimming left V 2 bases short and J 4 bases short, with 11 bases between. The CDR3, as DNA: TGTGCCAGCTCACCAGGGGGGACCTTTAATGAAAAACTGTTTTTT. It encodes CASSPGGTFNEKLFF.

The genes are TRBV6-5 and TRBJ2-3; maybe TRBD1 (6 bases). With 4 bases removed from V and 6 bases from J, the gap between germline ends came to 11 bases. Germline lookup yields CDR1 MNHEY and CDR2 SVGAGI. The CDR3 has 13 amino acids. The CDR3 coding sequence is TGTGCCAGCAGTTGGAGACAGGTGGATACGCAGTATTTT. Translation gives CASSWRQVDTQYF.

V and J are TRBV4-1 and TRBJ1-6; D gene ambiguous. Per germline, CDR1 MGHRA and CDR2 YSYEKL. The CDR3 consists of 15 residues. Trimming stripped 1 base from V and 4 bases from J, with 8 bases between. CDR3 region: CASSQGANYNSPLHF. Here the CDR3 DNA reads TGCGCCAGCAGCCAAGGAGCTAATTATAATTCACCCCTCCACTTT.

This chain links TRBV15 with TRBJ2-5; D may be TRBD1 (5 bases). Trimming took 1 base from V and 0 from J, leaving 12 bases between them. The CDR3 length is 16 residues. Germline V lookup: CDR1 LNHNV, CDR2 YYDKDF (reference sequence). The CDR3 region has the DNA TGTGCCACCAGCAGAGGCTCGACAGACCACCAAGAGACCCAGTACTTC. Protein sequence: CATSRGSTDHQETQYF. The full variable domain, its missing parts supplied by reference TRBV15 and TRBJ2-5, is DAMVIQNPRYQVTQFGKPVTLSCSQTLNHNVMYWYQQKSSQAPKLLFHYYDKDFNNEADTPDNFQSRRPNTSFCFLDIRSPGLGDTAMYLCATSRGSTDHQETQYFGPGTRLLVL.

This clone has just a few counts. This sequence joins TRBV25-1 and TRBJ2-7, with 9 bases identical to TRBD2. The CDR3 is 15 amino acids. The trim removed 1 base at V and 4 bases at J, leaving 5 bases unmatched. Germline V lookup: CDR1 MGHDK, CDR2 SYGVNS. The CDR3: CASSELGSGGYEQYF. In nucleotides, the CDR3 is TGTGCCAGCAGTGAATTGGGTAGCGGGGGTTACGAGCAGTACTTC.

Only one count was recorded for this clone. The CDR3 sequence is CASSRDSINSPLHF. CDR3 in DNA: TGCGCCAGCAGTCGGGACAGCATTAATTCACCCCTCCACTTT. The chain joins TRBV5-1 to TRBJ1-6; 7 bases match TRBD1. There are 14 residues in the CDR3. Germline CDR1 and CDR2: SGHRS and YFSETQ. V lost 5 bases and J lost 6; bases outside the gene matches: 5.

Only a few counts were recorded for this clone. This sequence joins TRBV30 and TRBJ1-2; 9 nucleotides match TRBD1. J was trimmed by 7 bases and V by 6 bases; bases with no gene match: 12. Germline V gives CDR1 GTSNPN, CDR2 SVGIG (reference sequence). This CDR3 region has 14 residues. In DNA, the CDR3 is TGTGCCTGTTATCGGGACAGGGATATACGTGGCTACACCTTC. It yields the protein CACYRDRDIRGYTF.

The chain has TRBV6-1 and TRBJ1-2; D gene unclear. Per germline, CDR1 MNHNS and CDR2 SASEGT. Trimming cost V 2 bases and J 3 bases, with 10 bases left between them. The CDR3 is 14 residues long. CDR3 nucleotide sequence: TGTGCCAGCAGTGAAAATGGTATAGACTATGGCTACACCTTC. It is translated as CASSENGIDYGYTF.